Here is one TCR beta chain with its context. This clone's antigen is unknown. Per-base qualities were not stored, and no clone one base away is much larger. Sorted unstimulated T cells, along with proliferating T cells recovered from mixed lymphocyte reactions, underwent TCRbeta CDR3 sequencing. Fresh whole blood from approximately 10 HLA-typed healthy donors was used to isolate PBMCs. The record originates from a study of siplizumab effects on memory and regulatory T cells (dated by TCRdb to the late 2010s). For the study in its entirety: The study looked at the effect of siplizumab, an anti-CD2 antibody, on alloreactive T-cell subsets in allogeneic mixed lymphocyte reactions made from human PBMCs. General conclusions and limits of the study: Unstimulated naive T cells appeared to be more diverse than memory T cells, and naive cells seemed to make a substantial contribution to the alloresponse. Sequences below about 10^-5 frequency were poorly captured, so only a minor fraction of alloreactive clones could be mapped to unstimulated subsets. About 80-97% of proliferating CD4+ or CD8+ clones could not be given a naive or memory phenotype. Siplizumab significantly reduced the cumulative frequency of alloreactive sequences traceable to unstimulated CD4+ memory T cells. In reactions with siplizumab, an average of roughly 70% of mappable alloreactive CD4+ clones were Treg-derived, compared with roughly 30% in control reactions. The suppressive function of proliferating Tregs from siplizumab cultures was not functionally confirmed.

The CDR3 contains 14 residues, cysteine and phenylalanine counted. CDR3 DNA is the only sequence kept; it has 42 bases, read in frame from the first base. V is pared back by 5 bases and J by 5 bases, with 13 bases lying between the germline termini. Sequences PRHDT (CDR1) and FYEKMQ (CDR2) are obtained from the germline V gene (reference sequence). The library was generated by the immunoSEQ multiplex PCR assay. Around 94,000 TCR templates per sample were assayed on the deep sequencing platform. Genomic DNA extracted from sorted T cells was used for TCRbeta CDR3 sequencing. On the authors' methods: Clonal analysis of TCRbeta CDR3 data was done in the R programming language. Comparing unstimulated samples against CFSE-low samples taken after the reaction was how alloreactive CD4+ and CD8+ clones were defined. Alloreactive CD4+ clones were assigned to regulatory or non-regulatory origin by matching sequences to sorted unstimulated Treg and non-Treg repertoires. TCRdb's version of the immuneACCESS table is confined to in-frame rearrangements and falls short of the full clone set. An unresolved V gene accounts for under half of the shortfall where checked; the remainder is of unknown origin. V and J calls and clone size are those listed in that table; D and trimming were worked out from the DNA. Here the sample has about 110,000 clones; roughly 92% occur a single time. Together, the top ten hold 1.3% of the sample.

The sequence joins TRBV13 to TRBJ2-4, with the D gene too uncertain to name. The material sequenced was CD4+ T cells sorted from blood. This receptor was identified in a human donor in good health. CDR3 sequence: CASSLREVENIQYF. Read as DNA, the sequence is TGTGCCAGCAGCCTAAGGGAAGTGGAAAACATTCAGTACTTC.